This TCR beta chain was recovered during a study of blood T cell repertoires in COVID-19. Looking at the study overall: Both acute and convalescent COVID-19 samples were obtained from the United States, Italy and Spain. In each case, the material was cDNA or gDNA derived from T cells, B-cell-depleted T cells, or PBMCs.

Original handling: Amplification with reference gene primers provided the estimates of nucleated cell counts. The data were produced by immunoSEQ multiplex PCR, yet TCRdb's version contains in-frame clones alone and is incomplete. That table supplies the V and J calls and clone size; D and trimming were determined from the DNA. Among 160,000 or so clones listed, approximately 80% were seen once. In germline, CDR1 is KGHSH, CDR2 LQKENI. The length of the CDR3 is 14 residues. The germline V and J ends were trimmed by 1 base and 7 bases, with 13 bases remaining between them. The specimen was peripheral blood. This sequence originates from a human donor in a cohort sampled during active COVID-19. The chain couples TRBV18 to TRBJ1-1, with D perhaps TRBD1 (5 bases). This chain's CDR3 is CASSPRIQGDEAFF. CDR3 nucleotide sequence: TGTGCCAGCTCACCACGCATCCAGGGCGATGAAGCTTTCTTT.